This T cell receptor beta chain is drawn from a study of blood T cell repertoires in COVID-19. Study information: T cells, B-cell-depleted T cells, or PBMCs provided the cDNA or gDNA that served as material.

One Seattle source followed patients from active infection through their disease course. CDR3 length: 16 amino acids. After removal of 6 bases from V and 5 bases from J, the junction contained 9 bases not matched to a gene. The germline CDR1 and CDR2 sequences are SGDLS and YYNGEE. Original methodology: Reference gene primer amplification gave nucleated cell count estimates. Repertoires were generated with immunoSEQ multiplex PCR, while TCRdb's copy carries only in-frame clones and drops some. V, J and clone size derive from that table, while D and trimming were established from the DNA sequence. Among 250,000 to 350,000 clones listed, roughly nine tenths were seen once.

The TCR comes from a woman between 25 and 40 years old with COVID-19, enrolled during active disease. The chain uses TRBV9 and TRBJ2-2; 11 bases agree with TRBD2. Sequencing used peripheral blood. CDR3 bases: TGTGCCAGCAAATTGAGGCTAGCGGGAGGTACCGGGGAGCTGTTTTTT. Amino acids: CASKLRLAGGTGELFF. Full variable domain (missing parts from reference TRBV9 and TRBJ2-2): DSGVTQTPKHLITATGQRVTLRCSPRSGDLSVYWYQQSLDQGLQFLIQYYNGEERAKGNILERFSAQQFPDLHSELNLSSLELGDSALYFCASKLRLAGGTGELFFGEGSRLTVL.